These 29 T cell receptor beta chains originate from one sample sequenced in a study of Graves' ophthalmopathy and Graves' hyperthyroidism. The authors amplified TCR beta CDR3 regions, and they did so from RNA transcripts for repertoire sequencing. Investigators did first-round RT-PCR with HTBI primers, then second-round multiplex PCR. TCRdb used MiXCR to reprocess the multiplex PCR reads, holding one entry per CDR3 protein. The sample includes under 60,000 distinct CDR3 sequences, approximately 52% of them seen just once. The source material was peripheral blood. The receptor source for this set is an adult woman with Graves' ophthalmopathy.

The chain uses TRBV29-1 and TRBJ2-1; 10 bases are shared with TRBD2. V shed 7 bases, J shed 7 bases, and the junction held 13 bases outside the gene matches. Germline CDR1 SQVTM, CDR2 ANQGSEA. The CDR3 length is 15 residues. The CDR3 loop is CSASSSSGRGNEQFF. CDR3 nucleotides: TGCAGCGCCAGCAGCTCAAGCGGGAGGGGGAATGAGCAGTTCTTC.

As concerns this clonotype: It is likely a read error, because the conserved phenylalanine at the end of the CDR3 is missing. The DNA is left out, because the CDR3 cannot be placed on it with certainty; the CDR3 is given as TCRdb lists it. The chain recombines TRBV6-1 with TRBJ2-7; TRBD1 is taken as the D call from the table, unchecked against the DNA. The CDR3 has 13 residues if both end residues are counted. Germline lookup yields CDR1 MNHNS and CDR2 SASEGT. This chain's CDR3 is CASRPEGARVQYS.

The chain has TRBV7-9 and TRBJ2-5; 11 nucleotides align to TRBD2. This CDR3 region has 14 residues. The germline CDR1 and CDR2 sequences are SEHNR and FQNEAQ (reference sequence). V was clipped by 5 bases and J by 4 bases; unmatched bases: 3. CDR3 sequence reads: CASSKGLAGETQYF. The DNA of the CDR3 is TGTGCCAGCAGCAAAGGACTAGCGGGAGAGACCCAGTACTTC.

Comment on this clonotype: Its ends do not fully match the called genes, so a read error is possible. The chain uses TRBV7-3 and TRBJ2-7; 7 positions agree with TRBD1. Germline CDR1 reads SGHTA; CDR2 reads FQGTGA. CDR3 length equals 13 residues. The CDR3 nucleotides read TGTGCCAGCAGCTTAGAGCAAAAACAGGGGCAGGACTTC. Translated: CASSLEQKQGQDF. Based on the CDR3 plus reference TRBV7-3 and TRBJ2-7, the full variable domain is GAGVSQTPSNKVTEKGKYVELRCDPISGHTALYWYRQSLGQGPEFLIYFQGTGAADDSGLPNDRFFAVRPEGSVSTLKIQRTERGDSAVYLCASSLEQKQGQDFGPGTRLTVT.

This clonotype occurred many times. This rearrangement joins TRBV28 to TRBJ2-1; 7 nucleotides agree with TRBD1. There are 15 residues in the CDR3. The J segment lost 5 bases and the V segment lost 6 bases, leaving 10 bases of the junction unmatched. From germline, CDR1 is MDHEN and CDR2 SYDVKM. This CDR3 reads CASRTTGEIDNEQFF. CDR3 nucleotide sequence: TGTGCCAGCAGGACAACAGGGGAAATCGACAATGAGCAGTTCTTC.

The chain joins TRBV25-1 to TRBJ2-7, with 12 positions matching TRBD2. CDR1 is MGHDK, CDR2 SYGVNS, per germline. The CDR3 sequence is 15 residues long. Trimming cost V 4 bases and J 11 bases; bases outside gene matches: 12. DNA of the CDR3: TGTGCCAGCAGTGTCGACACCGGGACTAGCGGGTCTAAGTACTTC. Protein sequence: CASSVDTGTSGSKYF.

This clonotype was observed many times. A read error is possible here, since a much larger clone lies one base away. V is TRBV20-1 and J is TRBJ2-7; TRBD2 matches at 11 bases. Germline V gene lookup returns CDR1 DFQATT and CDR2 SNEGSKA (reference sequence). The CDR3 covers 16 residues. V dropped 6 bases and J dropped 7; count of bases not matched to a gene: 17. In DNA form, the CDR3 reads TGCAGTGCCAGGAATCTAGCGGGAGGCACGGTAAATGAGCAGTACTTC. Its translation is CSARNLAGGTVNEQYF.

Remarks on this clonotype: Possible read error: a much larger clone is one base away. The conserved final phenylalanine or tryptophan is absent from the CDR3, which likely points to a read error. V usage is TRBV6-4 and J usage is TRBJ2-3, with 11 bases lining up with TRBD1. This CDR3 spans 16 amino acids. The germline V gene has CDR1 MRHNA and CDR2 SNTAGT. The ends lost 0 bases at V and 1 base at J; junction bases unmatched: 0. The CDR3 sequence is CASSDSGQGGTDTQYL. The DNA of the CDR3 is TGTGCCAGCAGTGACTCGGGACAGGGGGGCACAGATACGCAGTATTTG.

Many counts were recorded for this clonotype. The V and J genes are TRBV5-1 and TRBJ2-7, with D tentatively TRBD2 (5 bases). This CDR3 region has 15 residues. CDR1 SGHRS and CDR2 YFSETQ come from the germline V gene. V lost 4 bases, J lost 0 bases, and 14 bases lay in between. The CDR3 region has the DNA TGCGCCAGCAGCCCGGGGTCAACTAGCTCCTACGAGCAGTACTTC. It translates to CASSPGSTSSYEQYF.

With regard to this clonotype: Since the CDR3 does not end with the conserved phenylalanine or tryptophan, this likely comes from a read error. This chain links TRBV7-4 with TRBJ2-2; 13 positions match TRBD2. Germline CDR1 SGHVT, CDR2 SQSDAQ. The trim removed 4 bases at V and 5 bases at J, leaving 10 bases unmatched. The CDR3 consists of 18 residues. CDR3 in amino acids: CASSSRLLAGGGTGELFL. The CDR3 coding sequence is TGTGCCAGCAGCTCCAGACTACTAGCGGGAGGGGGTACCGGGGAGCTGTTTCTT.

The sample holds many counts of this clonotype. The genes are TRBV9 and TRBJ2-7, with TRBD2 as a possible D gene (6 bases). The V end lost 0 bases, the J end lost 2 bases, and 12 bases lay between the germline ends. This CDR3 is built from 15 residues. From germline, CDR1 is SGDLS and CDR2 YYNGEE. CDR3 in amino acids: CASSVGGDYPYEQYF. For the CDR3, the DNA is TGTGCCAGCAGCGTAGGGGGGGATTATCCCTACGAGCAGTACTTC.

This clonotype is judged medium-sized. J is TRBJ1-5 and V is TRBV10-3, with a tentative D call TRBD1 (6 bases). CDR1 and CDR2 from the germline V gene are ENHRY and SYGVKD. V shed 8 bases and J shed 0 bases, with 17 bases lying between them. This CDR3 comprises 16 residues. CDR3 in DNA: TGTGCCATCGGAGGGGGGACGGTATATAGCAATCAGCCCCAGCATTTT. Translation: CAIGGGTVYSNQPQHF.

This clonotype was picked up many times. This chain links TRBV11-2 with TRBJ1-4, with 7 bases identical to TRBD1. From germline, CDR1 is SGHAT and CDR2 FQNNGV. This CDR3 has 15 residues. V trimming: 5 bases; J trimming: 7 bases; junction bases outside the gene matches: 10. This CDR3 is CASSSLTGSSEKLFF. The CDR3 coding sequence is TGTGCCAGCAGCAGCCTGACAGGGAGTAGTGAAAAACTGTTTTTT.

There are many counts of this clonotype. DNA for the CDR3: TGTGCCAGCAGTGTAGAGACCCAGTACTTC. Translating gives CASSVETQYF. The gene calls are TRBV2 and TRBJ2-5; D remains ambiguous. This CDR3 comprises 10 residues. V was shortened by 4 bases and J by 4 bases, with 1 base between the two germline ends. CDR1 SNHLY and CDR2 FYNNEI come from the germline V gene. The full variable domain, rest sourced from reference TRBV2 and TRBJ2-5, is EPEVTQTPSHQVTQMGQEVILRCVPISNHLYFYWYRQILGQKVEFLVSFYNNEISEKSEIFDDQFSVERPDGSNFTLKIRSTKLEDSAMYFCASSVETQYFGPGTRLLVL.

This clonotype has ten or more counts. V and J are TRBV19 and TRBJ1-2, with D maybe TRBD1 (6 bases). V gave up 3 bases and J gave up 5 bases, with 13 bases separating them. CDR3 length: 14 amino acids. Germline assignment: CDR1 LNHDA and CDR2 SQIVND (reference sequence). CDR3 residues: CASSIVGQQYGYTF. The CDR3, as DNA: TGTGCCAGTAGTATTGTGGGACAACAATATGGCTACACCTTC.

This clonotype was found many times. The V call is TRBV7-6, the J call TRBJ2-5, with 12 bases aligning to TRBD2. The CDR3 spans 16 residues. The germline V gene encodes CDR1 SGHVS and CDR2 FNYEAQ. With 1 base clipped from V and 4 bases from J, the junction kept 4 bases outside the gene matches. The CDR3 DNA follows: TGTGCCAGCAGCTTAGGAGGACTAGCGGGATCAGAGACCCAGTACTTC. This encodes CASSLGGLAGSETQYF. Supplemented by reference TRBV7-6 and TRBJ2-5, the full variable domain reads GAGVSQSPRYKVTKRGQDVALRCDPISGHVSLYWYRQALGQGPEFLTYFNYEAQQDKSGLPNDRFSAERPEGSISTLTIQRTEQRDSAMYRCASSLGGLAGSETQYFGPGTRLLVL.

This clonotype was seen at least ten times. The V call is TRBV20-1, the J call TRBJ1-2; 10 bases map to TRBD1. The junction had 10 bases not matched to a gene; V was cut back by 4 bases and J by 8 bases. The CDR3 spans 14 residues. Germline CDR1 reads DFQATT; CDR2 reads SNEGSKA (reference sequence). CDR3 protein: CSATPDRGIKGYTF. CDR3 DNA: TGCAGTGCTACACCGGACAGGGGGATTAAGGGCTACACCTTC.

This clonotype showed up just a few times. The CDR3 ends on some other residue instead of the conserved phenylalanine or tryptophan, so this is likely a read error. It is unclear where the CDR3 begins or ends on the DNA, so no DNA is shown, and the CDR3 is as TCRdb lists it. The chain links TRBV9 to TRBJ1-1. Germline lookup yields CDR1 SGDLS and CDR2 YYNGEE. The CDR3 region is 11 residues in length, termini included. CDR3 region: CASSVGGSSFS.

The rearrangement links TRBV7-2 to TRBJ2-7, with TRBD2 matching 9 bases. V lost 5 bases and J lost 0; bases outside the gene matches: 5. Germline V lookup: CDR1 SGHTA, CDR2 FQGNSA. The CDR3 totals 15 residues. The CDR3 loop reads CASSTLAGSSYEQYF. The DNA for the CDR3 is TGTGCCAGCAGCACCCTAGCGGGATCCTCCTACGAGCAGTACTTC.

Ten or more counts support this clonotype. The V gene is TRBV6-2 or TRBV6-3, the J gene TRBJ2-5, with D maybe TRBD2 (5 bases). The V end lost 8 bases, the J end lost 6 bases, and 13 bases lay between the germline ends. CDR3 size: 12 residues. Germline V gene sequence: CDR1 MNHEY, CDR2 SVGEGT. Here the CDR3 reads CASSSLGQTQYF. DNA for the CDR3: TGTGCCAGCTCCTCACTAGGCCAGACCCAGTACTTC.

The chain is built from TRBV10-2 and TRBJ1-2, with unresolved D. Germline V CDR1 and CDR2: WSHSY, SAAADI. V was pared by 8 bases and J by 4 bases, with 17 bases between. CDR3 size: 14 residues. This chain's CDR3 is CASGEGYRVYGYTF. CDR3 DNA sequence: TGCGCCAGCGGGGAGGGCTATCGGGTCTATGGCTACACCTTC.

This clonotype appeared once. This chain uses TRBV20-1 with TRBJ2-1; 9 nucleotides match TRBD2. The trim removed 4 bases at V and 6 bases at J, leaving 4 bases unmatched. CDR3 size: 13 residues. Germline CDR1 DFQATT, CDR2 SNEGSKA (reference sequence). This CDR3 is CSAIAGAVNEQFF. For the CDR3, the DNA is TGCAGTGCTATAGCGGGAGCCGTCAATGAGCAGTTCTTC.

This clonotype was detected many times. V is TRBV11-2 and J is TRBJ1-1; maybe TRBD1 (5 bases). Trimming cost V 3 bases and J 2 bases, with 7 bases left between them. The CDR3 length is 13 residues. From germline, CDR1 is SGHAT and CDR2 FQNNGV. CDR3 DNA: TGTGCCAGCAGCTTTGGGGCCAACACTGAAGCTTTCTTT. Translated, it gives CASSFGANTEAFF.

Worth noting for this clonotype: This CDR3 fails to terminate in the conserved phenylalanine or tryptophan, so it likely reflects a read error. The chain combines TRBV7-3 with TRBJ2-3; D is uncertain. This CDR3 is 14 amino acids long. The germline CDR1 and CDR2 sequences are SGHTA and FQGTGA. V was pared by 0 bases and J by 1 base, with 5 bases between. The CDR3 bases are TGTGCCAGCAGCTTAACCGCCGGCACAGATACGCAGTATCTG. Translating gives CASSLTAGTDTQYL.

Note on this clonotype: A read error is possible here, since a much larger clone lies one base away. Because it lacks the conserved phenylalanine or tryptophan at the end, this CDR3 is likely a read error. No DNA is shown, since the ends of the CDR3 on it are uncertain; the CDR3 is the one TCRdb lists. The J gene is TRBJ1-3, the V gene TRBV13. Germline V gene sequence: CDR1 PRHDT, CDR2 FYEKMQ (reference sequence). The CDR3 has 15 residues if both end residues are counted. The CDR3 reads CASSLDRVSGNTICL.

This clonotype came up many times. V and J are TRBV20-1 and TRBJ1-2, with 8 bases matching TRBD1. From germline, CDR1 is DFQATT and CDR2 SNEGSKA (reference sequence). There are 13 residues in the CDR3. After removal of 6 bases from V and 3 bases from J, the junction contained 6 bases not matched to a gene. CDR3 protein: CSAKPTGDYGYTF. For the CDR3, the DNA is TGCAGTGCGAAACCGACAGGGGACTATGGCTACACCTTC.

The J gene is TRBJ2-7, the V gene TRBV7-3, with D perhaps TRBD2 (5 bases). From germline, CDR1 is SGHTA and CDR2 FQGTGA. The CDR3 extends over 12 amino acids. Trimming took off 2 bases at V and 7 bases at J, with 9 bases between the two ends. The CDR3 coding sequence is TGTGCCAGCAGCTTACGGGGAGAGGAGCAGTACTTC. It is translated as CASSLRGEEQYF.

The gene calls are TRBV19 and TRBJ1-5; D not resolved. The CDR3 is 11 amino acids. Germline CDR1 LNHDA, CDR2 SQIVND (reference sequence). With 7 bases removed from V and 11 bases from J, the gap between germline ends came to 12 bases. The CDR3 spells CASKEGGAQHF. Here the CDR3 DNA reads TGTGCCAGTAAGGAGGGAGGAGCCCAGCATTTT.

About this clonotype itself: A junction boundary mismatches the germline segment, possibly from a read error. The chain combines TRBV5-6 with TRBJ1-1, with a tentative D call TRBD1 (5 bases). This CDR3 spans 15 amino acids. In germline, CDR1 is SGHDT, CDR2 YYEEEE. As DNA, the CDR3 is TGTGCCAGCAGCGGGGGACTGAGGATAAACACTGAGGCTTTCTTT. Translating gives CASSGGLRINTEAFF. The whole variable domain, filled in from reference TRBV5-6 and TRBJ1-1, reads DAGVTQSPTHLIKTRGQQVTLRCSPKSGHDTVSWYQQALGQGPQFIFQYYEEEERQRGNFPDRFSGHQFPNYSSELNVNALLLGDSALYLCASSGGLRINTEAFFGQGTRLTVV.